Following are 19 T cell receptor beta chains from one sample sequenced in a study of shared clonotypes between healthy human individuals. The protocol was immunoSEQ multiplex PCR, while the TCRdb copy is restricted to in-frame clones and leaves out a portion. The sample yields approximately 2.4 million clones, 90% to 97% seen once. The sequencing sample was made of naive CD4+ T cells sorted from blood. The sample's subset: CD45RA+ positively selected. The receptors come from a man between 18 and 29 years old in good health.

In this sample, this clone turned up a few times. The sample contains more than one DNA sequence encoding this CDR3. This chain joins TRBV9 and TRBJ1-3; no clear D gene. Germline V CDR1 and CDR2: SGDLS, YYNGEE. V was cut by 0 bases and J by 4 bases, with 8 bases left in between. This CDR3 has 14 residues. This CDR3 reads CASSVGAAGNTIYF. Here the CDR3 DNA reads TGTGCCAGCAGCGTAGGGGCAGCGGGAAACACCATATATTTT.

The chain has TRBV13 and TRBJ1-2; maybe TRBD1 (5 bases). CDR3 size: 16 residues. CDR1 is PRHDT, CDR2 FYEKMQ, per germline (reference sequence). V was cut by 2 bases and J by 7 bases, with 20 bases left in between. CDR3 amino acids: CASSLTTDIGAGGYTF. CDR3 in DNA: TGTGCCAGCAGCTTAACTACCGACATTGGGGCCGGTGGCTACACCTTC. The whole variable domain, filled in from reference TRBV13 and TRBJ1-2, reads AAGVIQSPRHLIKEKRETATLKCYPIPRHDTVYWYQQGPGQDPQFLISFYEKMQSDKGSIPDRFSAQQFSDYHSELNMSSLELGDSALYFCASSLTTDIGAGGYTFGSGTRLTVV.

The chain joins TRBV28 to TRBJ2-2; 11 bases align to TRBD1. Germline V gene sequence: CDR1 MDHEN, CDR2 SYDVKM. After removal of 6 bases from V and 3 bases from J, the junction contained 15 bases not matched to a gene. The CDR3 length is 19 residues. The CDR3 region has the DNA TGTGCCAGCAGCCACTTACGGGGACAGGGGGTATATGACACCGGGGAGCTGTTTTTT. This gives the protein CASSHLRGQGVYDTGELFF.

The chain employs TRBV5-1 and TRBJ1-2, with D tentatively TRBD1 (6 bases). CDR1 SGHRS and CDR2 YFSETQ come from the germline V gene. The CDR3 is 13 amino acids. Trimming took 4 bases from V and 5 from J, leaving 12 bases between them. CDR3 DNA: TGCGCCAGCAGCGACGAGACAGGTTATGGCTACACCTTC. Translation gives CASSDETGYGYTF.

The rearrangement uses TRBV7-2 and TRBJ2-7, with 9 bases lining up with TRBD2. The length of the CDR3 is 15 residues. Germline assignment: CDR1 SGHTA and CDR2 FQGNSA. Trimming removed 1 base from V and 5 bases from J; junction bases left unmatched: 6. DNA for the CDR3: TGTGCCAGCAGCTTAGGACTAGCGGTTAAGGACGAGCAGTACTTC. Its protein product is CASSLGLAVKDEQYF. The variable domain in full, completed from reference TRBV7-2 and TRBJ2-7, reads GAGVSQSPSNKVTEKGKDVELRCDPISGHTALYWYRQSLGQGLEFLIYFQGNSAPDKSGLPSDRFSAERTGGSVSTLTIQRTQQEDSAVYLCASSLGLAVKDEQYFGPGTRLTVT.

The chain joins TRBV10-3 to TRBJ1-1; possible D gene TRBD1, 6 bases. V dropped 11 bases and J dropped 0 bases, with 13 bases sitting between them. The length of the CDR3 is 13 residues. Germline V gene lookup returns CDR1 ENHRY and CDR2 SYGVKD. CDR3 nucleotides: TGTGCCGGCAGACAGGATTTGAACACTGAAGCTTTCTTT. This codes for CAGRQDLNTEAFF.

The chain couples TRBV2 to TRBJ2-1; 13 nucleotides match TRBD2. The germline V gene has CDR1 SNHLY and CDR2 FYNNEI. J gave up 6 bases and V 4 bases, and 3 bases lay outside the gene matches. The CDR3 consists of 15 residues. CDR3: CASSAGTSGANEQFF. The CDR3 DNA reads TGTGCCAGCAGTGCCGGGACTAGCGGGGCCAATGAGCAGTTCTTC.

The chain couples TRBV27 to TRBJ1-2, with D maybe TRBD1 (5 bases). The V gene's germline CDR1 is MNHEY and CDR2 SMNVEV (reference sequence). Trimming removed 8 bases from V and 8 bases from J, with 21 bases in between. The CDR3 loop spans 14 amino acids. Here the CDR3 reads CASGSAGRAKGYTF. CDR3 bases: TGTGCCAGCGGATCCGCGGGCAGGGCAAAAGGCTACACCTTC.

The chain joins TRBV7-2 to TRBJ2-3; the D gene is possibly TRBD2 (6 bases). The CDR3 is 12 amino acids. CDR1 is SGHTA and CDR2 is FQGNSA in the germline V gene. V lost 6 bases and J lost 7, with 11 bases in between. The chain's CDR3 is CASSSSVNTQYF. CDR3 sequence (DNA): TGTGCCAGCAGTTCTAGCGTAAATACGCAGTATTTT.

The rearrangement uses TRBV7-8 and TRBJ2-7; 11 bases are a match to TRBD1. The CDR3 has 16 amino acids. Trimming removed 4 bases from V and 7 bases from J; junction bases left unmatched: 12. Germline lookup yields CDR1 SGHVS and CDR2 FQNEAQ. In DNA, the CDR3 is TGTGCCAGCAGCTCCAATACCGGGACAGGGGGTGAAGAGCAGTACTTC. It encodes CASSSNTGTGGEEQYF.

V gene TRBV4-3 combines with J gene TRBJ2-3; D possibly corresponds to TRBD2 (6 bases). The V and J ends lost 3 bases and 0 bases respectively, with 19 bases between them. Looked up from germline, CDR1 is LGHNA and CDR2 is YSLEER. The CDR3 spans 18 residues. This CDR3 reads CASSHPPGLATSTDTQYF. The CDR3 DNA sequence: TGCGCCAGCAGCCATCCCCCTGGGCTAGCGACTAGCACAGATACGCAGTATTTT.

The CDR3 region is CASSPTGGRGGYTF. In DNA form, the CDR3 reads TGTGCCAGCAGTCCAACAGGGGGCCGGGGTGGCTACACCTTC. The chain combines TRBV27 with TRBJ1-2, with 9 bases matching TRBD1. J lost 7 bases, V lost 5 bases, and 8 bases had no gene match. Germline CDR1 reads MNHEY; CDR2 reads SMNVEV (reference sequence). The CDR3 is 14 amino acids.

This sequence joins TRBV14 and TRBJ2-3, with D perhaps TRBD1 (5 bases). V was pared by 6 bases and J by 3 bases, with 10 bases between. The CDR3 runs 13 residues. Germline V gene data show CDR1 as SGHDN and CDR2 as FVKESK. The CDR3 coding sequence is TGTGCCAGCAGACGCAGGGATACAGATACGCAGTATTTT. Its protein is CASRRRDTDTQYF.

The chain carries TRBV27 and TRBJ1-6; 9 nucleotides agree with TRBD1. Trimming removed 5 bases from V and 0 bases from J; junction bases left unmatched: 11. Germline V gene sequence: CDR1 MNHEY, CDR2 SMNVEV (reference sequence). This CDR3 contains 19 residues. CDR3 sequence (DNA): TGTGCCAGCAGTCCCCAACCGGGACAGGGTAGCTCCTATAATTCACCCCTCCACTTT. Amino acids: CASSPQPGQGSSYNSPLHF.

The chain combines TRBV18 with TRBJ2-7; TRBD2 aligns across 12 bases. V shed 3 bases and J 3 bases; nucleotides not matched to a gene: 6. Germline loops: CDR1 KGHSH, CDR2 LQKENI. This CDR3 spans 16 amino acids. The CDR3 nucleotides read TGTGCCAGCTCACCTTCTAGCGGGAGGGATAGCTACGAGCAGTACTTC. Translation gives CASSPSSGRDSYEQYF.

The chain uses TRBV6-5 and TRBJ1-2; D gene uncertain. The CDR3 sequence is 13 residues long. The V and J ends lost 6 bases and 5 bases respectively, with 13 bases between them. Germline CDR1 MNHEY, CDR2 SVGAGI. The CDR3 spells CASRPPGQYGYTF. As DNA, the CDR3 is TGTGCCAGCAGGCCTCCGGGCCAGTATGGCTACACCTTC.

To note about this clone: This CDR3 is also generated by other DNA sequences in the sample. This rearrangement joins TRBV20-1 to TRBJ1-2; no clear D gene. V was clipped by 2 bases and J by 7 bases, with 8 bases between them. The CDR3 has 11 residues. Per the germline V gene, CDR1 is DFQATT and CDR2 is SNEGSKA (reference sequence). CDR3 loop: CSARRGGGYTF. As DNA, the CDR3 is TGCAGTGCTAGACGAGGAGGTGGCTACACCTTC.

V and J are TRBV7-2 and TRBJ2-2, with D tentatively TRBD2 (5 bases). Per germline, CDR1 SGHTA and CDR2 FQGNSA. This CDR3 spans 19 amino acids. Trimming shortened V by 2 bases and J by 4 bases, and 23 bases separated the two germline ends. CDR3 coding DNA: TGTGCCAGCAGCTTAATGTTGAGAGGGATAGCAGTCCTCACCGGGGAGCTGTTTTTT. Its translation is CASSLMLRGIAVLTGELFF.

This chain links TRBV30 with TRBJ2-7; D may be TRBD1 (6 bases). The germline V gene encodes CDR1 GTSNPN and CDR2 SVGIG (reference sequence). V was pared by 3 bases and J by 7 bases, with 10 bases between. The CDR3 is 11 residues long. The DNA of the CDR3 is TGTGCCTGGAGCCACAGGGAGGAGCAGTACTTC. It translates to CAWSHREEQYF.